The 8 T cell receptor beta chains presented below share a single source sample, sequenced in a study of blood T cell repertoires in COVID-19. The repertoire was sequenced with immunoSEQ multiplex PCR; TCRdb's copy has only in-frame clones and lacks some. The sample has 300,000 to 400,000 clones, approximately 85% seen once. Input material: peripheral blood. The receptor set was obtained from a human donor in a cohort sampled during active COVID-19.

The chain combines TRBV24-1 with TRBJ2-7; a weak D match, TRBD1 (5 bases). Germline assignment: CDR1 KGHDR and CDR2 SFDVKD. V shed 1 base and J shed 3 bases, with 6 bases lying between them. The CDR3 is 13 amino acids. The CDR3 protein is CATSDLRGYEQYF. CDR3 bases: TGTGCCACCAGTGATTTAAGGGGCTACGAGCAGTACTTC.

This clone was seen only once. This chain uses TRBV19 with TRBJ1-5; D perhaps matches TRBD1 (5 bases). CDR1 is LNHDA and CDR2 is SQIVND in the germline V gene (reference sequence). CDR3 length equals 15 residues. The ends were cut back, 4 bases at V and 9 bases at J, with 19 bases in the middle. The CDR3: CASSRGGTIISPQHF. The DNA for the CDR3 is TGTGCCAGTAGTAGGGGCGGGACGATTATTTCGCCCCAGCATTTT.

V is TRBV7-9 and J is TRBJ1-5; TRBD1 aligns across 7 bases. The CDR3 runs 14 residues. CDR1 is SEHNR, CDR2 FQNEAQ, per germline (reference sequence). Trimming at V came to 5 bases and at J to 8 bases, leaving 9 bases not matched to a gene. DNA of the CDR3: TGTGCCAGCAGCCAGACAGGGTTCATAGAGCCCCAGCATTTT. This codes for CASSQTGFIEPQHF. The full variable domain, completed using reference TRBV7-9 and TRBJ1-5, is DTGVSQNPRHKITKRGQNVTFRCDPISEHNRLYWYRQTLGQGPEFLTYFQNEAQLEKSRLLSDRFSAERPKGSFSTLEIQRTEQGDSAMYLCASSQTGFIEPQHFGDGTRLSIL.

This clone was seen just once. The chain is built from TRBV2 and TRBJ1-1, with TRBD1 matching 7 bases. The CDR3 covers 15 residues. CDR1 is SNHLY and CDR2 is FYNNEI in the germline V gene. V lost 6 bases to trimming and J lost 6 bases; unmatched junction nucleotides: 13. The CDR3 coding sequence is TGTGCCAGCAGCGCACCGACAGGGATAGAATCTGAAGCTTTCTTT. It is translated as CASSAPTGIESEAFF.

This clone came up once. This chain joins TRBV6-5 and TRBJ2-3; D is undetermined. Germline CDR1 and CDR2: MNHEY and SVGAGI. Trimming took off 6 bases at V and 4 bases at J, with 11 bases between the two ends. This CDR3 is built from 13 residues. This chain's CDR3 is CASSQRGSDTQYF. For the CDR3, the DNA is TGTGCCAGCAGCCAGCGAGGCTCAGATACGCAGTATTTT.

This clone has more than one count but fewer than ten. This chain uses TRBV6-5 with TRBJ1-1, with D unclear. This CDR3 is 13 amino acids long. Germline V gene sequence: CDR1 MNHEY, CDR2 SVGAGI. Trimming stripped 2 bases from V and 6 bases from J, with 10 bases between. The CDR3: CASSYPGKAEAFF. For the CDR3, the DNA is TGTGCCAGCAGTTACCCCGGGAAGGCTGAAGCTTTCTTT.

V is TRBV7-3 and J is TRBJ2-5; D is uncertain. Germline V gene sequence: CDR1 SGHTA, CDR2 FQGTGA. This CDR3 spans 15 amino acids. Trimming took off 2 bases at V and 4 bases at J, with 14 bases between the two ends. The CDR3 region has the DNA TGTGCCAGCAGCTTATCCCCAGGCCGTAGAGAGACCCAGTACTTC. It encodes CASSLSPGRRETQYF.

The chain has TRBV5-4 and TRBJ2-7; TRBD2 matches 8 bases. Germline V CDR1 and CDR2: SGHNT, YYREEE (reference sequence). J was trimmed by 5 bases and V by 4 bases; bases with no gene match: 5. The CDR3 is made up of 13 amino acids. The CDR3 DNA reads as TGTGCCAGCAGCGTGTTAGCGGGGAACGAGCAGTACTTC. It yields the protein CASSVLAGNEQYF. Together with reference TRBV5-4 and TRBJ2-7, the CDR3 gives the full variable domain: ETGVTQSPTHLIKTRGQQVTLRCSSQSGHNTVSWYQQALGQGPQFIFQYYREEENGRGNFPPRFSGLQFPNYSSELNVNALELDDSALYLCASSVLAGNEQYFGPGTRLTVT.